The 9 T cell receptor beta chains presented below share a single source sample, sequenced in a study of identical twins. Using its own MiXCR run on the 5' RACE reads, TCRdb lists one record per CDR3 protein. The repertoire holds 200,000 to 250,000 distinct CDR3 sequences, with roughly 13% as singletons. The same sample was also studied in work on yellow fever vaccine responses in identical twins.

Source material: memory (CD45RO+) T cells sorted from blood. Source of these receptors: a woman aged 18 to 35 in good health.

The CDR3 nucleotides read TGTGCCAGCAGCTTGGGGCGGGGGGAGGAGACCCAGTACTTC. Its translation: CASSLGRGEETQYF. The rearrangement joins TRBV5-4 to TRBJ2-5, with 8 nucleotides matching TRBD2. Per the germline V gene, CDR1 is SGHNT and CDR2 is YYREEE (reference sequence). The CDR3 runs to 14 residues. Trimming removed 0 bases from V and 5 bases from J; junction bases left unmatched: 3.

This clonotype appeared a few times. V gene TRBV15 combines with J gene TRBJ2-7; TRBD1 matches 7 bases. The CDR3 sequence is 14 residues long. Germline-derived CDR1 and CDR2 are LNHNV and YYDKDF (reference sequence). Trimming at V came to 0 bases and at J to 4 bases, leaving 3 bases not matched to a gene. In nucleotides, the CDR3 is TGTGCCACCAGCAGAGATACAGGGGCGTACGAGCAGTACTTC. It codes for CATSRDTGAYEQYF.

The genes are TRBV5-1 and TRBJ2-7; TRBD1 aligns across 9 bases. With V trimmed by 4 bases and J by 4 bases, 9 bases remained unmatched. CDR1 is SGHRS, CDR2 YFSETQ, per germline. This CDR3 region has 15 residues. This CDR3 is CASSRTDRGVYEQYF. The CDR3 coding sequence is TGCGCCAGCAGCCGGACGGACAGGGGTGTTTACGAGCAGTACTTC.

This clonotype was picked up a small number of times. The chain is built from TRBV13 and TRBJ2-3; TRBD2 agrees at 12 bases. The germline V gene encodes CDR1 PRHDT and CDR2 FYEKMQ (reference sequence). Losses at the gene ends were 5 bases for V and 2 bases for J; bases not matched to a gene: 5. This CDR3 region has 16 residues. Here the CDR3 reads CASSASGREYTDTQYF. CDR3 nucleotides: TGTGCCAGCAGCGCTAGCGGGAGGGAATACACAGATACGCAGTATTTT.

This clonotype was seen a handful of times. The J gene is TRBJ2-2, the V gene TRBV27; D is uncertain. CDR1 MNHEY and CDR2 SMNVEV come from the germline V gene (reference sequence). Trimming left V 4 bases short and J 8 bases short, with 11 bases between. The CDR3 sequence is 13 residues long. The CDR3 region is CASSSKVGGELFF. In nucleotides, the CDR3 is TGTGCCAGCAGTTCTAAAGTAGGAGGGGAGCTGTTTTTT.

This sequence joins TRBV6-2 or TRBV6-3 and TRBJ2-1; the D gene is possibly TRBD2 (6 bases). The CDR3 extends over 12 amino acids. The V end lost 6 bases, the J end lost 5 bases, and 8 bases lay between the germline ends. Germline loops: CDR1 MNHEY, CDR2 SVGEGT. The CDR3 nucleotides read TGTGCCAGCAGGAGACTAGACAATGAGCAGTTCTTC. Its translation: CASRRLDNEQFF.

This clonotype has more than one count but fewer than ten. The chain is built from TRBV3-1 and TRBJ2-1; 7 nucleotides align to TRBD1. V gave up 4 bases and J gave up 7 bases; unmatched junction bases: 25. The CDR3 sequence is 20 residues long. The germline V gene encodes CDR1 LGHDT and CDR2 YNNKEL (reference sequence). Here the CDR3 reads CASSRSRSTSTGSRGNEQFF. CDR3 nucleotides: TGTGCCAGCAGCCGCTCCCGCTCGACCTCGACAGGGTCAAGGGGGAATGAGCAGTTCTTC.

The chain has TRBV29-1 and TRBJ2-5, with D perhaps TRBD1 or TRBD2 (5 bases each). CDR1 is SQVTM, CDR2 ANQGSEA, per germline. The CDR3 has 11 amino acids. V lost 6 bases to trimming and J lost 4 bases, with 9 bases between them. Here the CDR3 DNA reads TGCAGCGTGAATGGGGGAGAGACCCAGTACTTC. Amino acids: CSVNGGETQYF.

This clonotype was observed a handful of times. The CDR3 DNA reads TGTGCCAGCAGCTTAGCGATGGTAACGGGCACAGATACGCAGTATTTT. Its protein is CASSLAMVTGTDTQYF. V gene TRBV7-4 combines with J gene TRBJ2-3, with unresolved D. Per germline, CDR1 SGHVT and CDR2 SQSDAQ. The CDR3 is 16 amino acids. V was trimmed by 0 bases and J by 1 base, leaving 11 bases between them.